Reported below is one TCR beta chain. This sample is part of a study of TIL therapy for anti-PD-1-resistant metastatic lung cancer. The time point was: pre-treatment sample, taken before nivolumab and TIL therapy. The tumor samples were excised metastases, mostly pleural nodules or supraclavicular lymph nodes. This was the immunoSEQ v3 assay. Clones were read by immunoSEQ multiplex PCR, and TCRdb kept only the in-frame ones, dropping some. The repertoire consists of about 50,000 clones, with about three quarters occurring once and the leading ten covering approximately 5.6%. The CDR3 totals 13 residues. V gave up 3 bases and J gave up 6 bases; unmatched junction bases: 5. Germline V gene data show CDR1 as SSHAT and CDR2 as FNYEAQ (reference sequence).

This chain joins TRBV7-7 and TRBJ2-7, with 7 bases lining up with TRBD1. The receptor comes from a person between 25 and 80 years old with non-small cell lung cancer. Specimen: tumor tissue, collected at baseline. The DNA for the CDR3 is TGTGCCAGCAGCTTGGCGAACAGGGGCGAGCAGTACTTC. Its translation: CASSLANRGEQYF.